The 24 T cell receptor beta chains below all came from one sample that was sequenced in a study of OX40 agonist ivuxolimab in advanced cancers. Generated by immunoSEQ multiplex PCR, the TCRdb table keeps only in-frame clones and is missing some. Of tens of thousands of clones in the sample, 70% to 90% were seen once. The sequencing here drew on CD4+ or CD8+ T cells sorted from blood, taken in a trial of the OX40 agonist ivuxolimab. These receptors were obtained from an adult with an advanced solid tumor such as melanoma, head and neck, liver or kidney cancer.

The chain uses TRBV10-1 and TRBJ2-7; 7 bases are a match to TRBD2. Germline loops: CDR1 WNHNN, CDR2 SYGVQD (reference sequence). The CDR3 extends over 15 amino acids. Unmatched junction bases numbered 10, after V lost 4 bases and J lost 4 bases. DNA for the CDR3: TGCGCCAGCAGTGGTTCGAGGACTAGACCTTACGAGCAGTACTTC. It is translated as CASSGSRTRPYEQYF.

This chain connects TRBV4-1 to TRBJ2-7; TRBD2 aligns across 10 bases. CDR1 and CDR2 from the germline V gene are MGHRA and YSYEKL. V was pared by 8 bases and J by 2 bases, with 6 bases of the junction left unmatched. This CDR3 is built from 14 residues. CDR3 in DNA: TGCGCCAGCCGAGCTAGCGGGAGTACCTACGAGCAGTACTTC. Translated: CASRASGSTYEQYF.

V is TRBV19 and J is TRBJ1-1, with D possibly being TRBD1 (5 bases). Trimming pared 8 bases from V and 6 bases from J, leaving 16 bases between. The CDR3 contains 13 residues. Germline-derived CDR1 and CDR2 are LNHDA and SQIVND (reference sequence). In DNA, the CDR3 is TGTGCCAGTCGGGGCGTTGCTAGGTCTGAAGCTTTCTTT. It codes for CASRGVARSEAFF.

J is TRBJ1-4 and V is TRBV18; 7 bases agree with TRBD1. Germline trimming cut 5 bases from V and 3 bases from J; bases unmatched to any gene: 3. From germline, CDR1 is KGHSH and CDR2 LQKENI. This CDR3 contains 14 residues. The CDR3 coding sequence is TGTGCCAGCTCATCAGGGACAGCTAATGAAAAACTGTTTTTT. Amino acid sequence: CASSSGTANEKLFF.

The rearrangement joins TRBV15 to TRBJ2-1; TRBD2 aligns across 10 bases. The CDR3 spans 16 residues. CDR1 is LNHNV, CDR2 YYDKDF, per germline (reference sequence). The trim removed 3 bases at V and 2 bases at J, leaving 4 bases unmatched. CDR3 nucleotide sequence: TGTGCCACCAGCAGCCTAGCGGGAGTGGCCTACAATGAGCAGTTCTTC. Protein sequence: CATSSLAGVAYNEQFF.

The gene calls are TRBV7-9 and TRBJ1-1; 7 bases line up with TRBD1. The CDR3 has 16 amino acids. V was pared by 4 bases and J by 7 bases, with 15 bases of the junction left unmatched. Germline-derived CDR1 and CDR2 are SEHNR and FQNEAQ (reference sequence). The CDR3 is CASSSLQGREGLEAFF. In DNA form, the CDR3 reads TGTGCCAGCAGCTCCCTACAGGGGCGGGAAGGTCTTGAAGCTTTCTTT.

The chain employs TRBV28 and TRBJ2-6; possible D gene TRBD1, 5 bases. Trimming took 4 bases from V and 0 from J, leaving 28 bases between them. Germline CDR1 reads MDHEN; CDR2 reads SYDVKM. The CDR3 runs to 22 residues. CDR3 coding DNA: TGTGCCAGCAGTTATCCCCCGGGCGCCGGTGACAGATTTTCCTCTGGGGCCAACGTCCTGACTTTC. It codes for CASSYPPGAGDRFSSGANVLTF.

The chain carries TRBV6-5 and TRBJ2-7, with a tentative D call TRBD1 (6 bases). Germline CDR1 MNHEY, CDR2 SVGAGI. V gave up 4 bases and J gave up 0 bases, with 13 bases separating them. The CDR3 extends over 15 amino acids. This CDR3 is CASSLRQAVSYEQYF. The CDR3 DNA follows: TGTGCCAGCAGTTTGAGACAGGCTGTCTCCTACGAGCAGTACTTC.

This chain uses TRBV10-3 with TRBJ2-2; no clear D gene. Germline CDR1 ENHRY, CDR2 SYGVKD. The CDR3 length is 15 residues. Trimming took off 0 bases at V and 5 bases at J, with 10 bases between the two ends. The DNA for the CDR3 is TGTGCCATCAGTGAGTCGGGCCCCTTAACCGGGGAGCTGTTTTTT. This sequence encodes CAISESGPLTGELFF.

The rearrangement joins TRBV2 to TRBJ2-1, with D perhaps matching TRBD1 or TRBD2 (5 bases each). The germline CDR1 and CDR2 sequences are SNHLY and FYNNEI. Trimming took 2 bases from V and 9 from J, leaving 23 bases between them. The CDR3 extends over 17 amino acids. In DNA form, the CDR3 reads TGTGCCAGCAGTGAACGCGGACAAGAGGCCGGACGGGGTGAGCAGTTCTTC. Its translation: CASSERGQEAGRGEQFF.

DNA of the CDR3: TGCGCCAGCAGGCCCCGGGATCAGGGAGGCTACACCTTC. The encoded protein is CASRPRDQGGYTF. This chain connects TRBV5-1 to TRBJ1-2; D perhaps matches TRBD1 (5 bases). CDR1 and CDR2 (germline): SGHRS, YFSETQ. This CDR3 is built from 13 residues. Trimming removed 5 bases at V and 8 bases at J, with 16 bases between.

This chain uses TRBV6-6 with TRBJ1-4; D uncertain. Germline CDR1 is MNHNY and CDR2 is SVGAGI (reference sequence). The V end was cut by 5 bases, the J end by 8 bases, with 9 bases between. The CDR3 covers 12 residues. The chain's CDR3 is CASSLDGEKLFF. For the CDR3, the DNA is TGTGCCAGCAGTCTGGACGGCGAAAAACTGTTTTTT.

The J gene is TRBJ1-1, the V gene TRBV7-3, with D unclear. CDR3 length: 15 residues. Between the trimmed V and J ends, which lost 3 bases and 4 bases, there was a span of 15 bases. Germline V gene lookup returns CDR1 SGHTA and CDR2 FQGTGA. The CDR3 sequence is CASSLNANVGTEAFF. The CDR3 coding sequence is TGTGCCAGCAGCTTGAATGCTAATGTAGGCACTGAAGCTTTCTTT. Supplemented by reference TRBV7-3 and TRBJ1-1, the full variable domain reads GAGVSQTPSNKVTEKGKYVELRCDPISGHTALYWYRQSLGQGPEFLIYFQGTGAADDSGLPNDRFFAVRPEGSVSTLKIQRTERGDSAVYLCASSLNANVGTEAFFGQGTRLTVV.

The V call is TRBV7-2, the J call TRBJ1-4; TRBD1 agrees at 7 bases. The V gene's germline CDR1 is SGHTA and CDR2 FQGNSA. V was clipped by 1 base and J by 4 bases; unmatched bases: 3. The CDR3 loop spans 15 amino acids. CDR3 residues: CASSLVGQLNEKLFF. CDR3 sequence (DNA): TGTGCCAGCAGCTTAGTGGGACAGCTTAATGAAAAACTGTTTTTT. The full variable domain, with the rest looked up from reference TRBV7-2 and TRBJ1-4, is GAGVSQSPSNKVTEKGKDVELRCDPISGHTALYWYRQSLGQGLEFLIYFQGNSAPDKSGLPSDRFSAERTGGSVSTLTIQRTQQEDSAVYLCASSLVGQLNEKLFFGSGTQLSVL.

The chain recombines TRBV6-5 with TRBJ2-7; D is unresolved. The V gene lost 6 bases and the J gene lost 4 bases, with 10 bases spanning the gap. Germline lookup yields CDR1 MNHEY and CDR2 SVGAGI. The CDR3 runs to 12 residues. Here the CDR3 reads CASSSTLYEQYF. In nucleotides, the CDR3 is TGTGCCAGCAGCTCAACCTTGTACGAGCAGTACTTC.

CDR3 sequence (DNA): TGTGCCAGCAGTCGACGCCGGATAAATAGCAATCAGCCCCAGCATTTT. Encoded protein: CASSRRRINSNQPQHF. The chain is built from TRBV28 and TRBJ1-5, with no clear D. The CDR3 contains 16 residues. With 5 bases removed from V and 0 bases from J, the gap between germline ends came to 14 bases. CDR1 is MDHEN, CDR2 SYDVKM, per germline.

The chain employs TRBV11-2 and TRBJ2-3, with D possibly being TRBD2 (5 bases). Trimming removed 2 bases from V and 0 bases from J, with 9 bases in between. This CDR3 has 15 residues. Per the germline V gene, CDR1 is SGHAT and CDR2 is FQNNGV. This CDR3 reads CASSLFPSSTDTQYF. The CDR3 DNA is TGTGCCAGCAGCTTATTCCCTAGCAGCACAGATACGCAGTATTTT. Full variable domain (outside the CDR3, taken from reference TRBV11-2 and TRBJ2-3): EAGVAQSPRYKIIEKRQSVAFWCNPISGHATLYWYQQILGQGPKLLIQFQNNGVVDDSQLPKDRFSAERLKGVDSTLKIQPAKLEDSAVYLCASSLFPSSTDTQYFGPGTRLTVL.

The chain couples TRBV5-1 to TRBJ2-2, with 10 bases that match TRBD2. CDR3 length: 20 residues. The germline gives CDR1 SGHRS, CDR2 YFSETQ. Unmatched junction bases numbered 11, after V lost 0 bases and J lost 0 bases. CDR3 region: CASSLVGVLAGGTNTGELFF. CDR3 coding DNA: TGCGCCAGCAGCTTGGTCGGTGTTTTAGCGGGGGGTACGAACACCGGGGAGCTGTTTTTT. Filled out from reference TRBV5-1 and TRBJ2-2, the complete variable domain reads KAGVTQTPRYLIKTRGQQVTLSCSPISGHRSVSWYQQTPGQGLQFLFEYFSETQRNKGNFPGRFSGRQFSNSRSEMNVSTLELGDSALYLCASSLVGVLAGGTNTGELFFGEGSRLTVL.

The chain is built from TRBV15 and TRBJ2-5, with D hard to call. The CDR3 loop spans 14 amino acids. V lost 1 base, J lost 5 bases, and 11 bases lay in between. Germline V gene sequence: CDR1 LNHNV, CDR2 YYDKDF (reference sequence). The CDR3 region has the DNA TGTGCCACCAGCAGAGGGGCAGCCGAGGAGACCCAGTACTTC. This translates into CATSRGAAEETQYF.

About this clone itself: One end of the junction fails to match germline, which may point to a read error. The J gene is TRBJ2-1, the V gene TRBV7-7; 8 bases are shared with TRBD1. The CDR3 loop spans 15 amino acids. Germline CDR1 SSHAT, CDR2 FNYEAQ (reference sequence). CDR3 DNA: TGTGCTAGCAGCTTAGATTTCGGACAGGGCGCTGAGCAGTTCTTC. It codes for CASSLDFGQGAEQFF.

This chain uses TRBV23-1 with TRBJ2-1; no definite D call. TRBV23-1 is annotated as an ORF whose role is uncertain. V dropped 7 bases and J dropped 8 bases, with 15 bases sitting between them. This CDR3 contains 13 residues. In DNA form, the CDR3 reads TGCGCCAGCATTTCGAGCTGGCCGGATGAGCAGTTCTTC. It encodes CASISSWPDEQFF.

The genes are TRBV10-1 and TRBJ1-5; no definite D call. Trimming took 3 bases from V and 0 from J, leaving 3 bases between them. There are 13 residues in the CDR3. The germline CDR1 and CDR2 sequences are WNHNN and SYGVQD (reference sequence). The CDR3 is CASSDHSNQPQHF. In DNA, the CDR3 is TGCGCCAGCAGTGACCATAGCAATCAGCCCCAGCATTTT.

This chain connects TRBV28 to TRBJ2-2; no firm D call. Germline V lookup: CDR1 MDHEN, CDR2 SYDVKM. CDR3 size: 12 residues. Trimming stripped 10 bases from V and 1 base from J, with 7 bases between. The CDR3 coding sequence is TGTGCCACCAGACAGAACACCGGGGAGCTGTTTTTT. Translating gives CATRQNTGELFF.

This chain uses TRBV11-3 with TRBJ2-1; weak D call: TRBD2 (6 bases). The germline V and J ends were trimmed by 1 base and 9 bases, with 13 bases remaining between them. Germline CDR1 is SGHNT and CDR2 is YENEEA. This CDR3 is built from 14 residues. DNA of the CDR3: TGTGCCAGCAGCTTAGCGTTTCGGGAGTCTGAGCAGTTCTTC. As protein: CASSLAFRESEQFF.